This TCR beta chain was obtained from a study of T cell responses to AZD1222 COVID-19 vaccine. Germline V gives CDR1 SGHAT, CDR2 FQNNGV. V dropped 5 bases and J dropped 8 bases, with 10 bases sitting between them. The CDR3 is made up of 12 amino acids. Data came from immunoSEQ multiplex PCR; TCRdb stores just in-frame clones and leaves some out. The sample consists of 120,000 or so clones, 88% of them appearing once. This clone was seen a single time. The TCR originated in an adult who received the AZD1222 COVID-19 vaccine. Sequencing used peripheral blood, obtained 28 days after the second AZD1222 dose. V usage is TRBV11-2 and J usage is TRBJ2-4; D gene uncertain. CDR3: CASSTPWHIQYF. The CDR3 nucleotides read TGTGCCAGCAGCACCCCGTGGCACATTCAGTACTTC.